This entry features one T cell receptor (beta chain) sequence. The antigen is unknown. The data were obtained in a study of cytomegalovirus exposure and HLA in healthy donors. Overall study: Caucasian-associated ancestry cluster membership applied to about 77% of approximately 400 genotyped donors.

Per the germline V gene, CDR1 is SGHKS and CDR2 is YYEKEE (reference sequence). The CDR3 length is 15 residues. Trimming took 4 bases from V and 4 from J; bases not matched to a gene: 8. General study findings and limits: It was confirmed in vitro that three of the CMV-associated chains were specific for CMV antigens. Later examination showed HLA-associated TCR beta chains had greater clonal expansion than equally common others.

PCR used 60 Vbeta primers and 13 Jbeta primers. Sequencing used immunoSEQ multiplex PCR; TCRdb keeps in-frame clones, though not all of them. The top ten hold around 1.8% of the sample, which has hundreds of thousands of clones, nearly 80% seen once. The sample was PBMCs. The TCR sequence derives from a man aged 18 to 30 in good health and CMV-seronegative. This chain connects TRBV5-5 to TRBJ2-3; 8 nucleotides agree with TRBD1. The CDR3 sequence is CASSTGQGEADTQYF. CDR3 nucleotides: TGTGCCAGCAGCACCGGACAGGGCGAAGCAGATACGCAGTATTTT.